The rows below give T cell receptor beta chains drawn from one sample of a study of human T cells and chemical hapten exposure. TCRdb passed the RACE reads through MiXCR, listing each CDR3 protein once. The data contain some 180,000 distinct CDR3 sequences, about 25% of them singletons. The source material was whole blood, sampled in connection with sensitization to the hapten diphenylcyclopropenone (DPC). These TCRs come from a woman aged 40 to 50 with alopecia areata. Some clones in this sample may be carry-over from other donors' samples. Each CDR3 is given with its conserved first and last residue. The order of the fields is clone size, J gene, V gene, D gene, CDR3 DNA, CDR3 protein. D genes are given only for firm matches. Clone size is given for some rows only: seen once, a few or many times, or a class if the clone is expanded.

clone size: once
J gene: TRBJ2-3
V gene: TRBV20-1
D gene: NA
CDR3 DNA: TGCAGTGCTAGACCTGAATTCTTTGCGGACTTGGGAGATACGCAGTATTTT
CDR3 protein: CSARPEFFADLGDTQYF

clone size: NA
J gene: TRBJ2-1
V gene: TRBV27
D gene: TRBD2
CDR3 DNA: TGTGCCAGCAGTTCGCTAGCGGGAGTGGCTGAGCAGTTCTTC
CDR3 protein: CASSSLAGVAEQFF

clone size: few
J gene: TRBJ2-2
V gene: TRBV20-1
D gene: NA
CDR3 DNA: TGCAGTGCTAGAGTCCTTAGTCCGTCCGGGGAGCTGTTTTTT
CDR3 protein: CSARVLSPSGELFF

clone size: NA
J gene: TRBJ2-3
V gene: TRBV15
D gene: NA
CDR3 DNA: TGTGCCACCAGCGGCTTGGGGGAGACCTACACAGATACGCAGTATTTT
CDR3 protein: CATSGLGETYTDTQYF

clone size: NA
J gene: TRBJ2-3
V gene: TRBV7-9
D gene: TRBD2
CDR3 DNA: TGTGCCAGCACCACCGGACTAGCGGGAGACACAGATACGCAGTATTTT
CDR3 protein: CASTTGLAGDTDTQYF

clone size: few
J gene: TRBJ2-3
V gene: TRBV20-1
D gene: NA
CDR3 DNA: TGCAGTGCTAGACTCTCAGATACGCAGTATTTT
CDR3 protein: CSARLSDTQYF

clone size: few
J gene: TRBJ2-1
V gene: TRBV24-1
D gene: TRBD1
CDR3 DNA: TGTGCCACCAGCAGACAGGGGACGAATGAGCAGTTCTTC
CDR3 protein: CATSRQGTNEQFF

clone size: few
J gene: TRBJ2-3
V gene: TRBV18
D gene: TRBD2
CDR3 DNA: TGTGCCAGCTCACCTCGAACTAGCGGGAATGGAGATACGCAGTATTTT
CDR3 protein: CASSPRTSGNGDTQYF

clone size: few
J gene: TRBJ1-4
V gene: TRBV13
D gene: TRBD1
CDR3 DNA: TGTGCCAGCAGCTGGATCCGGGACAGGGCTGAAAAACTGTTTTTT
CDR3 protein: CASSWIRDRAEKLFF

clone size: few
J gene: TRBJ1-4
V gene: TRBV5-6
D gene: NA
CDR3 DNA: TGTGCCAGCAGCATATCCCCATCAGGAGAAAAACTGTTTTTT
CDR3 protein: CASSISPSGEKLFF

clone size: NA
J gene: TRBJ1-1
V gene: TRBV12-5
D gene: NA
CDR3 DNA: TGTGCTAGTGGTTTGGGGACACCGAACACTGAAGCTTTCTTT
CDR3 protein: CASGLGTPNTEAFF

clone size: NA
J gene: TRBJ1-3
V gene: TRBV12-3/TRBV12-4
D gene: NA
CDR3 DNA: TGTGCCAGCAGACCGGCCGGGACAACTGGAAACACCATATATTTT
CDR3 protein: CASRPAGTTGNTIYF

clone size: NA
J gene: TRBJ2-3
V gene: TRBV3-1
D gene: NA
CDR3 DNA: TGTGCCAGCAGCCAAGACAGGGCCGACACAGATACGCAGTATTTT
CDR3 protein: CASSQDRADTDTQYF

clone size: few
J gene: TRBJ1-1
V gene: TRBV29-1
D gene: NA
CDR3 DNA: TGCAGCTCGACTCACGGAGGGAACACTGAAGCTTTCTTT
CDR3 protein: CSSTHGGNTEAFF

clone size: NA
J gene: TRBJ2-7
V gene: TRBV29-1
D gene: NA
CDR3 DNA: TGCAGCGTTCGGTCTCTCGACGAGCAGTACTTC
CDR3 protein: CSVRSLDEQYF

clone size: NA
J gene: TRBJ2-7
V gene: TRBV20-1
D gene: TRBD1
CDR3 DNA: TGCAGTGCAGAGGACCTAGGACAGGTGAACTACGAGCAGTACTTC
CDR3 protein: CSAEDLGQVNYEQYF

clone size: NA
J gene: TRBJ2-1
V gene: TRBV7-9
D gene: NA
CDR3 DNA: TGTGCCAGCAGCTTAGGCGTAAACAATGAGCAGTTCTTC
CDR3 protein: CASSLGVNNEQFF

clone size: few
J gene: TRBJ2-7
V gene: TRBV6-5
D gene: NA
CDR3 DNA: TGTGCCAGCAGTTACTCGACGGGGACCCCCTACGAGCAGTACTTC
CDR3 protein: CASSYSTGTPYEQYF

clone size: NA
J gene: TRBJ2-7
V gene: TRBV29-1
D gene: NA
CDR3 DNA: TGCAGCGTTCGCGAAGTTTCTGACGAGCAGTACTTC
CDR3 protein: CSVREVSDEQYF

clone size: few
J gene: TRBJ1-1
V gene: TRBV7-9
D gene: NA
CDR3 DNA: TGTGCCAGCAGCTTTGGGGATGAAGCTTTCTTT
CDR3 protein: CASSFGDEAFF

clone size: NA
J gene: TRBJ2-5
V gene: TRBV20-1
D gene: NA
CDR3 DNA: TGCAGTGCTAGAGGCCCTAGTATAGAGACCCAGTACTTC
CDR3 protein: CSARGPSIETQYF

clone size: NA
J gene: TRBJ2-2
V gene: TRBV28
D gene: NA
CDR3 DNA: TGTGCCAGCAGTTACAGGGTTCGCACCGGGGAGCTGTTTTTT
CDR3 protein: CASSYRVRTGELFF

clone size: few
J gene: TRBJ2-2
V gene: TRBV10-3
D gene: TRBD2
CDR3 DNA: TGTGCCATCAGAGCGGGATCCGGGGAGCTGTTTTTT
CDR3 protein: CAIRAGSGELFF

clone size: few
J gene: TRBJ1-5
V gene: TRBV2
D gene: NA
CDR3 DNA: TGTGCCAGCAGTGCGGACAATCAGCCCCAGCATTTT
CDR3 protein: CASSADNQPQHF

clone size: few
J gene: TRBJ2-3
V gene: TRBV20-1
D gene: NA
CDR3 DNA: TGCAGTGCCGACCGGGGTCATCTAACGGATACGCAGTATTTT
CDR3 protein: CSADRGHLTDTQYF

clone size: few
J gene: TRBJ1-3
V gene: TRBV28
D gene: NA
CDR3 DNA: TGTGCCAGCAGTTTTGACGTAGGAAACACCATATATTTT
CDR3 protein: CASSFDVGNTIYF

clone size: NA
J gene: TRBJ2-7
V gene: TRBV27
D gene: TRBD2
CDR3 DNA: TGTGCCAGCAGTTTATGGGGGGGTACAACCTACGAGCAGTACTTC
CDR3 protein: CASSLWGGTTYEQYF

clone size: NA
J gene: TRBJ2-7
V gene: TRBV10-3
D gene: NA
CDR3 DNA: TGTGCCATCAGTGATTTAAGGGGCGGGACCTACTACGAGCAGTACTTC
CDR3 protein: CAISDLRGGTYYEQYF

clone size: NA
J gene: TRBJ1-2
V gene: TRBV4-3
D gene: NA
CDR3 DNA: TGCGCCAGCAGCCAAGGAGACGGCCGATATGGCTACACCTTC
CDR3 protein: CASSQGDGRYGYTF

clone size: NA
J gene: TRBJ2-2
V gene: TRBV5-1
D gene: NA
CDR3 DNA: TGCGCCAGCAGCTTGGGGGCCGGGTCGGCGGGCACCGGGGAGCTGTTTTTT
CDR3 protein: CASSLGAGSAGTGELFF

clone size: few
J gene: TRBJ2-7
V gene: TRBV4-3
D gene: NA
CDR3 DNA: TGCGCCAGCAGCCAAGATCGGGGGAGGATTTACGAGCAGTACTTC
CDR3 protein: CASSQDRGRIYEQYF

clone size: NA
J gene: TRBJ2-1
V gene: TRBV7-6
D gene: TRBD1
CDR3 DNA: TGTGCCAGCAATACAGGGGGCGATGAGCAGTTCTTC
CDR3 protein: CASNTGGDEQFF

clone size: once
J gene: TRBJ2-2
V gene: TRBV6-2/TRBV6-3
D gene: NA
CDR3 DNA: TGTGCCAGCAGGGCACAGGGATACACCGGGGAGCTGTTTTTT
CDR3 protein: CASRAQGYTGELFF

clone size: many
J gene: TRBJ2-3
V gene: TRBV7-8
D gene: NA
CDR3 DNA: TGTGCCAGCAGCTCACAGGGAACAGATACGCAGTATTTT
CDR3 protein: CASSSQGTDTQYF

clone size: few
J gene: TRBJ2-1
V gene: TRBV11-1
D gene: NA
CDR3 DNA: TGTGCCAGCAGCTTAAACAGGGTCAATGAGCAGTTCTTC
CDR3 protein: CASSLNRVNEQFF

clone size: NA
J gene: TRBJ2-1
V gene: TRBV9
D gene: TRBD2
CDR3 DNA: TGTGCCAGCAGCGAAGGACTAGCGGGGGACAATGAGCAGTTCTTC
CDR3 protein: CASSEGLAGDNEQFF

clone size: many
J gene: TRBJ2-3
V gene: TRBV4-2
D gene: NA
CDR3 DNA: TGTGCCAGCAGCCAAGCCCGCGACCCGTCAGATACGCAGTATTTT
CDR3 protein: CASSQARDPSDTQYF

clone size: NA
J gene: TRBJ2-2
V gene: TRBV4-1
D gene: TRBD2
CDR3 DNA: TGCGCCAGCAGCCAAGAGGGGGGACTAGCGGGAGTACACGGGGAGCTGTTTTTT
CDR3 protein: CASSQEGGLAGVHGELFF

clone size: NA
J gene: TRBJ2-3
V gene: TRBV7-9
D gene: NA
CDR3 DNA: TGTGCCAGCAGTCTAATAAGCGATACGCAGTATTTT
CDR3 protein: CASSLISDTQYF

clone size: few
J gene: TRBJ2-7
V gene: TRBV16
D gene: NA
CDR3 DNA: TGTGCCAGCAGCCAAACGCAGGGACCTGAAGAGCAGTACTTC
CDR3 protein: CASSQTQGPEEQYF

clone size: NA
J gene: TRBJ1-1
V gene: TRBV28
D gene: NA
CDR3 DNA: TGTGCCAGCAGTTTATGGACAGAGGCTAACACTGAAGCTTTCTTT
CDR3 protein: CASSLWTEANTEAFF

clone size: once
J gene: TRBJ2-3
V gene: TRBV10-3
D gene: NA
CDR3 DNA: TGTGCCATCAGTGGGGGGATCAGCACAGATACGCAGTATTTT
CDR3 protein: CAISGGISTDTQYF

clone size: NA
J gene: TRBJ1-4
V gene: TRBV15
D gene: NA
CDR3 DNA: TGTGCCACCAACATCGCAACTAATGAAAAACTGTTTTTT
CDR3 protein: CATNIATNEKLFF

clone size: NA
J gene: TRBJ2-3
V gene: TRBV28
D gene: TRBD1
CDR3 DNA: TGTGCCAGCAGTTCGAGACAGGGGGCAGATACGCAGTATTTT
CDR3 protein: CASSSRQGADTQYF

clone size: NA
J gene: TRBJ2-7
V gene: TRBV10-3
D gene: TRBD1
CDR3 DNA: TGTGCCATCGGGATACAGGGGAGCTCCTACGAGCAGTACTTC
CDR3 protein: CAIGIQGSSYEQYF

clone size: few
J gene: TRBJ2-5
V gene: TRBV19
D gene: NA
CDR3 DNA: TGTGCCAGTAGTGGGTCAGGGGTAGAGACCCAGTACTTC
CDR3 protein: CASSGSGVETQYF

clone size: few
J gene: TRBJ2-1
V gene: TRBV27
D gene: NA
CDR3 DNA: TGTGCCAGCAGTCACATGGACCGGCTCGTAGACAATGAGCAGTTCTTC
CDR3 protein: CASSHMDRLVDNEQFF

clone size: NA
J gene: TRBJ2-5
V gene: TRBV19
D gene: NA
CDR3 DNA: TGTGCCAGTAGTATAGGGGGTCAAGAGACCCAGTACTTC
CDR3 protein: CASSIGGQETQYF

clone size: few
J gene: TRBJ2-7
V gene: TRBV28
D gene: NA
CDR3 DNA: TGTGCCAGCAGTTTGGAGGGGACAAATTTATTGTACTTC
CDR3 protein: CASSLEGTNLLYF

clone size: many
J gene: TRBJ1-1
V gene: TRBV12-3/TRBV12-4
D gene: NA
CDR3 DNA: TGTGCCAGCAGCCCGGACGGGGTGGAAGCTTTCTTT
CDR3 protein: CASSPDGVEAFF

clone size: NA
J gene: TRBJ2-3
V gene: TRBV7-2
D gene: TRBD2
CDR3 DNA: TGTGCCAGCAGCTTGGGACTAGCGGGTCTTAGCACAGATACGCAGTATTTT
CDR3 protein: CASSLGLAGLSTDTQYF

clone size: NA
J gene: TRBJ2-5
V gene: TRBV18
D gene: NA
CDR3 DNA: TGTGCCAGCTCACCACCGGGCCTTGGAGAGACCCAGTACTTC
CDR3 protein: CASSPPGLGETQYF